These 9 T cell receptor beta chains share one sample of origin, sequenced in a study of blood T cell repertoires in COVID-19. Measured with immunoSEQ multiplex PCR; TCRdb has only the in-frame clones, and not every one. The sample consists of about 280,000 clones, around 90% of them appearing once. The specimen sequenced was PBMCs or T cells enriched from blood (not recorded which). These receptors originate from a woman aged 30 to 39 who had recovered from COVID-19.

The genes are TRBV18 and TRBJ2-1, with D possibly being TRBD1 (6 bases). Germline values: CDR1 KGHSH, CDR2 LQKENI. The CDR3 is 15 residues long. V lost 3 bases and J lost 4, with 13 bases in between. The CDR3 nucleotides read TGTGCCAGCTCACCCCAGGGGCGAATATACAATGAGCAGTTCTTC. This sequence encodes CASSPQGRIYNEQFF. The full variable domain, with the rest looked up from reference TRBV18 and TRBJ2-1, is NAGVMQNPRHLVRRRGQEARLRCSPMKGHSHVYWYRQLPEEGLKFMVYLQKENIIDESGMPKERFSAEFPKEGPSILRIQQVVRGDSAAYFCASSPQGRIYNEQFFGPGTRLTVL.

Remarks on this clone: In the same sample, other DNA sequences code for this CDR3. This sequence joins TRBV9 and TRBJ1-2, with 8 bases that match TRBD1. The CDR3 contains 12 residues. Per the germline V gene, CDR1 is SGDLS and CDR2 is YYNGEE. The V gene end was trimmed by 0 bases and the J gene end by 8 bases; junction bases not matched to a gene: 0. CDR3 sequence reads: CASSVDRGGYTF. The CDR3 DNA follows: TGTGCCAGCAGCGTAGACAGGGGGGGCTACACCTTC.

This sequence joins TRBV24-1 and TRBJ2-3, with 7 positions matching TRBD1. The germline V gene has CDR1 KGHDR and CDR2 SFDVKD. V lost 7 bases, J lost 0 bases, and 6 bases stayed unmatched. The CDR3 runs to 15 residues. The CDR3 DNA follows: TGTGCCACCAGACCGACAGGGCCGAGCACAGATACGCAGTATTTT. This translates into CATRPTGPSTDTQYF.

The sample holds a few counts of this clone. The chain uses TRBV29-1 and TRBJ1-1, with 7 positions matching TRBD1. V gave up 5 bases and J gave up 3 bases; unmatched junction bases: 15. From germline, CDR1 is SQVTM and CDR2 ANQGSEA. This CDR3 has 16 amino acids. The CDR3 nucleotides read TGCAGCGTTTCGGTTAGGGCTCGGCAGGGGGACACTGAAGCTTTCTTT. It translates to CSVSVRARQGDTEAFF. The whole variable domain, filled in from reference TRBV29-1 and TRBJ1-1, reads SAVISQKPSRDICQRGTSLTIQCQVDSQVTMMFWYRQQPGQSLTLIATANQGSEATYESGFVIDKFPISRPNLTFSTLTVSNMSPEDSSIYLCSVSVRARQGDTEAFFGQGTRLTVV.

The V gene is TRBV15, the J gene TRBJ1-1; D possibly corresponds to TRBD1 (5 bases). V was cut by 1 base and J by 1 base, with 7 bases left in between. Germline V gives CDR1 LNHNV, CDR2 YYDKDF (reference sequence). The CDR3 loop spans 14 amino acids. CDR3 residues: CATSRGQTNTEAFF. The CDR3 coding sequence is TGTGCCACCAGCAGAGGACAGACGAACACTGAAGCTTTCTTT.

J is TRBJ1-1 and V is TRBV10-2; D may be TRBD1 (5 bases). The CDR3 runs 12 residues. Germline loops: CDR1 WSHSY, CDR2 SAAADI. Between the trimmed V and J ends, which lost 8 bases and 7 bases, there was a span of 14 bases. The CDR3 is CASAGGGREAFF. The CDR3 DNA follows: TGCGCCAGCGCCGGGGGGGGACGTGAAGCTTTCTTT.

The V call is TRBV28, the J call TRBJ2-7; D not certain. This CDR3 spans 12 amino acids. Germline-derived CDR1 and CDR2 are MDHEN and SYDVKM. The V end was cut by 2 bases, the J end by 9 bases, with 11 bases between. This chain's CDR3 is CASSLAVSVQYF. The CDR3, as DNA: TGTGCCAGCAGTTTAGCGGTTTCGGTGCAGTACTTC.

The chain joins TRBV5-6 to TRBJ2-5, with 7 bases matching TRBD1. Germline values: CDR1 SGHDT, CDR2 YYEEEE. With 3 bases clipped from V and 4 bases from J, the junction kept 9 bases outside the gene matches. This CDR3 contains 15 residues. CDR3 nucleotide sequence: TGTGCCAGCAGCTACGAACAGACAGGGTTAGAGACCCAGTACTTC. Translated, it gives CASSYEQTGLETQYF.

Here the CDR3 reads CASKGAVYEQYF. CDR3 DNA: TGTGCCAGCAAGGGGGCGGTTTACGAGCAGTACTTC. This rearrangement joins TRBV2 to TRBJ2-7, with 7 bases aligning to TRBD1. Trimming at V came to 7 bases and at J to 4 bases, leaving 4 bases not matched to a gene. This CDR3 spans 12 amino acids. Germline V gene data show CDR1 as SNHLY and CDR2 as FYNNEI.